What follows are 8 T cell receptor beta chains derived from one specimen sequenced in a study of cytomegalovirus exposure and HLA in healthy donors. With 60 Vbeta and 13 Jbeta primers, the PCR was carried out. The repertoire was sequenced with immunoSEQ multiplex PCR; TCRdb's copy has only in-frame clones and lacks some. Here the sample spans approximately 140,000 clones, about two thirds being singletons. Source material: PBMCs. The receptors shown here come from a woman between 55 and 75 years old in good health and CMV-seropositive.

There are a few counts of this clone. The chain carries TRBV6-5 and TRBJ1-1, with D perhaps matching TRBD1 (6 bases). V lost 4 bases and J lost 4, with 10 bases in between. This CDR3 has 13 residues. Germline V CDR1 and CDR2: MNHEY, SVGAGI. The CDR3 sequence is CASSSRGGTEAFF. The CDR3 DNA reads as TGTGCCAGCAGTTCCAGGGGTGGCACTGAAGCTTTCTTT.

The rearrangement links TRBV5-4 to TRBJ2-7, with D possibly TRBD2 on 5 matching bases. The germline V gene has CDR1 SGHNT and CDR2 YYREEE (reference sequence). The V and J ends lost 4 bases and 2 bases respectively, with 13 bases between them. The CDR3 covers 14 residues. This CDR3 reads CASSQLDGTYEQYF. DNA for the CDR3: TGTGCCAGCAGCCAGCTAGACGGGACCTACGAGCAGTACTTC. The whole variable domain, filled in from reference TRBV5-4 and TRBJ2-7, reads ETGVTQSPTHLIKTRGQQVTLRCSSQSGHNTVSWYQQALGQGPQFIFQYYREEENGRGNFPPRFSGLQFPNYSSELNVNALELDDSALYLCASSQLDGTYEQYFGPGTRLTVT.

This clone was found once. The V and J genes are TRBV18 and TRBJ1-5; 7 bases are shared with TRBD1. V lost 6 bases and J lost 5; bases outside the gene matches: 4. The CDR3 length is 13 residues. Germline values: CDR1 KGHSH, CDR2 LQKENI. CDR3 loop: CASSSQGDQPQHF. In DNA form, the CDR3 reads TGTGCCAGCTCTAGTCAGGGGGATCAGCCCCAGCATTTT.

This clone was seen only a few times. A read error may account for a junction end that differs from germline. This chain connects TRBV19 to TRBJ2-7, with a possible D match to TRBD1 (7 bases). The germline V gene encodes CDR1 LNHDA and CDR2 SQIVND (reference sequence). This CDR3 comprises 14 residues. CDR3 bases: TGTGCCAGTAGTCAGGGGGGTTTCTCCAACGAGCAGTACTTC. Amino acid sequence: CASSQGGFSNEQYF.

The chain links TRBV5-1 to TRBJ2-5, with 9 bases that match TRBD1. Germline-derived CDR1 and CDR2 are SGHRS and YFSETQ. This CDR3 is built from 15 residues. Trimming removed 3 bases from V and 5 bases from J; junction bases left unmatched: 8. CDR3 coding DNA: TGCGCCAGCAGCTCGCCGGGACAGGGAGTGGAGACCCAGTACTTC. It specifies CASSSPGQGVETQYF.

The chain uses TRBV18 and TRBJ1-4; D is unclear. Trimming took off 6 bases at V and 7 bases at J, with 12 bases between the two ends. This CDR3 has 13 amino acids. Germline-derived CDR1 and CDR2 are KGHSH and LQKENI. DNA of the CDR3: TGTGCCAGCTCCCCGGAGCCAGCTGAAAAACTGTTTTTT. This sequence encodes CASSPEPAEKLFF. Using reference TRBV18 and TRBJ1-4 for the parts outside the CDR3, the full variable domain is NAGVMQNPRHLVRRRGQEARLRCSPMKGHSHVYWYRQLPEEGLKFMVYLQKENIIDESGMPKERFSAEFPKEGPSILRIQQVVRGDSAAYFCASSPEPAEKLFFGSGTQLSVL.

This clone was found once. The V and J genes are TRBV18 and TRBJ1-5; possibly TRBD1 for D (5 bases). CDR3 length: 14 residues. CDR1 is KGHSH and CDR2 is LQKENI in the germline V gene. Deletions cut 5 bases from V and 0 bases from J, with 8 bases between. The CDR3 nucleotides read TGTGCCAGCTCATGGGGGGATAGCAATCAGCCCCAGCATTTT. This encodes CASSWGDSNQPQHF.

This rearrangement joins TRBV6-5 to TRBJ1-4, with D possibly being TRBD1 (6 bases). This CDR3 is built from 14 residues. Germline-derived CDR1 and CDR2 are MNHEY and SVGAGI. V shed 8 bases and J shed 0 bases, with 10 bases lying between them. Here the CDR3 DNA reads TGTGCCAGCGGCACAGGGACAACTAATGAAAAACTGTTTTTT. As protein: CASGTGTTNEKLFF.